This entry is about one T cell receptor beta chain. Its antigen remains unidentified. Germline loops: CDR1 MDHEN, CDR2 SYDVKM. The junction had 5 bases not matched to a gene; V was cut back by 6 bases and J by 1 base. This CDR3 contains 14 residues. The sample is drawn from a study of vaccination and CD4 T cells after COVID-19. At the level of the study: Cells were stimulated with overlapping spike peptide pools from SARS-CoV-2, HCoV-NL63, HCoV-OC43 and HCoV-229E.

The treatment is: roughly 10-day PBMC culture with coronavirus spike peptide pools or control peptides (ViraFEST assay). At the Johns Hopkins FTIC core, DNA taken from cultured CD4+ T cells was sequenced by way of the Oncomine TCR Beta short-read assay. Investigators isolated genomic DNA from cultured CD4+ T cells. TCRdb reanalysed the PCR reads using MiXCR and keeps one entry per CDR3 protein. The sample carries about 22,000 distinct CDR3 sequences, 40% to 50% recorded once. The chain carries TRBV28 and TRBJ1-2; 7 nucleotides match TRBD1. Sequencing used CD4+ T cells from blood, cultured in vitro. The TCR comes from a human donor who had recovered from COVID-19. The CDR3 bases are TGTGCCAGCAGACGTGGGACAGTTAACTATGGCTACACCTTC. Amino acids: CASRRGTVNYGYTF.